These T cell receptor beta chains were read from a single sample in a study of cytomegalovirus exposure and HLA in healthy donors. Some clones are missing from TCRdb's copy, which holds only in-frame ones; the method was immunoSEQ multiplex PCR. The sample includes about 150,000 clones, 84% of them seen just once. Sequencing was done on a sample of PBMCs. All receptors come from a boy between 2 and 10 years old in good health and CMV-seronegative. CDR3s include the opening cysteine and the closing phenylalanine or tryptophan. A D gene is named only where the DNA matches it firmly. Size is omitted from some rows. Given values are once, few, many or a class for expanded clones.

- | TRBJ2-5 | TRBV7-2 | few | CASNGQRVQETQYF | TGTGCCAGCAACGGACAGAGGGTACAAGAGACCCAGTACTTC
TRBD2 | TRBJ2-2 | TRBV5-1 | - | CASRWDYLTGELFF | TGCGCCAGCAGGTGGGACTACCTAACCGGGGAGCTGTTTTTT
TRBD1 | TRBJ2-2 | TRBV9 | - | CASSVSRYEGALNTGELFF | TGTGCCAGCAGCGTCTCCAGATATGAGGGGGCGCTGAACACCGGGGAGCTGTTTTTT
TRBD1 | TRBJ2-2 | TRBV5-5 | - | CASSLVRGPAGELFF | TGTGCCAGCAGCTTGGTCAGGGGGCCCGCCGGGGAGCTGTTTTTT
TRBD1 | TRBJ2-1 | TRBV5-1 | once | CASSSWDSQPGNEQFF | TGCGCCAGCAGCTCCTGGGACAGCCAACCTGGGAATGAGCAGTTCTTC
TRBD1 | TRBJ1-1 | TRBV11-1 | - | CASSSRTGNTEAFF | TGTGCCAGCAGCTCACGGACAGGCAACACTGAAGCTTTCTTT
- | TRBJ2-3 | TRBV28 | - | CASSSTTDTQYF | TGTGCCAGCAGTTCTACCACAGATACGCAGTATTTT
- | TRBJ1-1 | TRBV12-5 | - | CASGLPEPNRVRSNTEAFF | TGTGCTAGTGGTTTACCAGAACCTAACAGGGTAAGGTCGAACACTGAAGCTTTCTTT
- | TRBJ2-5 | TRBV6-5 | - | CASSRRKETQYF | TGTGCCAGCAGCAGGAGGAAGGAGACCCAGTACTTC
- | TRBJ2-5 | TRBV7-6 | - | CASSFPREQETQYF | TGTGCCAGCAGCTTCCCTCGGGAGCAAGAGACCCAGTACTTC
- | TRBJ2-1 | TRBV7-7 | - | CASSPGQGLSSYNEQFF | TGTGCCAGCAGCCCTGGGCAGGGCCTCAGCTCCTACAATGAGCAGTTCTTC
- | TRBJ2-7 | TRBV5-1 | - | CASSSSYEQYF | TGCGCCAGCAGCTCGTCCTACGAGCAGTACTTC
TRBD1 | TRBJ2-7 | TRBV30 | - | CAWTAGQGYEQYF | TGTGCCTGGACGGCGGGACAGGGGTACGAGCAGTACTTC
- | TRBJ1-2 | TRBV7-8 | few | CATASNREIGGYTF | TGTGCCACCGCGAGTAACAGGGAAATCGGTGGCTACACCTTC